A selection of T cell receptor beta chains follows, all from one sample in a study of T cell responses to AZD1222 COVID-19 vaccine. This table comes from immunoSEQ multiplex PCR, and its TCRdb copy is limited to in-frame clones, with some not included. The sample lists about 110,000 clones, more than 70% seen once, with under 20% in the top ten. Here the sequenced sample was peripheral blood, taken on day 0 of AZD1222 vaccination. These receptors were collected from an adult in good health. Both conserved end residues are part of each CDR3. The order of the fields is V gene, D gene, clone size, J gene, CDR3 DNA, CDR3 protein. A D gene is named only where the DNA matches it firmly. Size is omitted from some rows. Given values are once, few, many or a class for expanded clones.

TRBV2	.	.	TRBJ2-1	TGTGCCAGCAGTGAAGGACTGGGTCCGGACTTCAATGAGCAGTTCTTC	CASSEGLGPDFNEQFF
TRBV2	.	.	TRBJ1-2	TGTGCCAGCAGGGGACCCTATGGCTACACCTTC	CASRGPYGYTF
TRBV4-2	.	.	TRBJ1-6	TGTGCCAGCAGCCAGTACTCGGGCCGAGATTCACCCCTCCACTTT	CASSQYSGRDSPLHF
TRBV7-2	.	once	TRBJ1-1	TGTGCCAGCAGCCCCGGTATAGGGAACACTGAAGCTTTCTTT	CASSPGIGNTEAFF
TRBV28	TRBD1	.	TRBJ2-3	TGTGCCAGCAGCGACACAGGGGCCAGCACAGATACGCAGTATTTT	CASSDTGASTDTQYF
TRBV9	TRBD1	.	TRBJ2-2	TGTGCCAGCGGACCAGGGGGAACGAACACCGGGGAGCTGTTTTTT	CASGPGGTNTGELFF
TRBV7-2	.	.	TRBJ2-7	TGTGCCAGCAGCTTAGTGGATCCGATAGGGTCGGGGGCTTGGTACGAGCAGTACTTC	CASSLVDPIGSGAWYEQYF
TRBV7-9	.	.	TRBJ2-1	TGTGCCAGCAGCCGCCTCCTCAATGAGCAGTTCTTC	CASSRLLNEQFF
TRBV7-3	TRBD2	.	TRBJ2-1	TGTGCCAGCAGCTCCTCCCCGGGCGGGGGGGGCAATGAGCAGTTCTTC	CASSSSPGGGGNEQFF
TRBV19	.	.	TRBJ2-6	TGTGCCAGTAGTATGGGCAATCCTGGGGCCAACGTCCTGACTTTC	CASSMGNPGANVLTF
TRBV27	.	once	TRBJ2-5	TGTGCCAGCAGTTTTCTTCGGGGGGAGACCCAGTACTTC	CASSFLRGETQYF
TRBV11-1	.	.	TRBJ2-5	TGTGCCAGCAGCTTAGGGCCCCGGGAGACCCAGTACTTC	CASSLGPRETQYF
TRBV5-1	TRBD1	.	TRBJ2-2	TGCGCCAGCAGCCTAGAGGGACAGTCGAACACCGGGGAGCTGTTTTTT	CASSLEGQSNTGELFF
TRBV10-1	.	.	TRBJ2-7	TGCGCCAGCAAGCAGCGTTTCTGGTGCGAGCAGTACTTC	CASKQRFWCEQYF
TRBV24-1	TRBD2	.	TRBJ2-5	TGTGCCACCAGTGCTGGGACTAGCGGGAGTAAGTCCCAGTACTTC	CATSAGTSGSKSQYF
TRBV7-6	.	.	TRBJ2-7	TGTGCCAGCAGCTTAGCCCCCGGAACATCCTCCTACGAGCAGTACTTC	CASSLAPGTSSYEQYF
TRBV5-4	.	.	TRBJ2-3	TGTGCCAGCAGATATTTCAGGGGGGACACAGATACGCAGTATTTT	CASRYFRGDTDTQYF
TRBV14	.	.	TRBJ1-2	TGTGCCAGCAGCCAAGTAGGCAACCGTGGCTACACCTTC	CASSQVGNRGYTF
TRBV11-2	TRBD2	.	TRBJ2-1	TGTGCCAGCAGCTCCGGACTAGCGGGGGCATACAATGAGCAGTTCTTC	CASSSGLAGAYNEQFF
TRBV19	.	.	TRBJ1-6	TGTGCCAGTACCCCTCGCGCGGGACCTAACTCACCCCTCCACTTT	CASTPRAGPNSPLHF
TRBV9	.	.	TRBJ1-1	TGTGCCAGCAGCGCCCGACAGAACACTGAAGCTTTCTTT	CASSARQNTEAFF
TRBV5-5	TRBD1	.	TRBJ2-4	TGTGCCAGCAGCGTACAGGGGTGGGGAGCCAAAAACATTCAGTACTTC	CASSVQGWGAKNIQYF
TRBV10-3	TRBD1	.	TRBJ2-3	TGTGCCATCAGTGAGGAGGGACAGGGGCACACAGATACGCAGTATTTT	CAISEEGQGHTDTQYF
TRBV30	.	.	TRBJ1-2	TGTGCCTGGAGTGCAAGTGGGGAGCGAGGCTACACCTTC	CAWSASGERGYTF